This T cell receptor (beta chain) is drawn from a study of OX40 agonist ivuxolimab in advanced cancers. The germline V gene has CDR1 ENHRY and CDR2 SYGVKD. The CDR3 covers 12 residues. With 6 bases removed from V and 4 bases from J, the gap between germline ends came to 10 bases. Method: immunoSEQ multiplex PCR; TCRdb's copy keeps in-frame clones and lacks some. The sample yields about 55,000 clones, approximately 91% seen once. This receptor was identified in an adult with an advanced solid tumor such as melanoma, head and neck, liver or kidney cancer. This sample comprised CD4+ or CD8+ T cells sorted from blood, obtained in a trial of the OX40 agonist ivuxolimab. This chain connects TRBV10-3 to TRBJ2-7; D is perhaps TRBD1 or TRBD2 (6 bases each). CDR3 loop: CAIRRGGYEQYF. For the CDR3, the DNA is TGTGCCATCAGGAGAGGGGGGTACGAGCAGTACTTC.